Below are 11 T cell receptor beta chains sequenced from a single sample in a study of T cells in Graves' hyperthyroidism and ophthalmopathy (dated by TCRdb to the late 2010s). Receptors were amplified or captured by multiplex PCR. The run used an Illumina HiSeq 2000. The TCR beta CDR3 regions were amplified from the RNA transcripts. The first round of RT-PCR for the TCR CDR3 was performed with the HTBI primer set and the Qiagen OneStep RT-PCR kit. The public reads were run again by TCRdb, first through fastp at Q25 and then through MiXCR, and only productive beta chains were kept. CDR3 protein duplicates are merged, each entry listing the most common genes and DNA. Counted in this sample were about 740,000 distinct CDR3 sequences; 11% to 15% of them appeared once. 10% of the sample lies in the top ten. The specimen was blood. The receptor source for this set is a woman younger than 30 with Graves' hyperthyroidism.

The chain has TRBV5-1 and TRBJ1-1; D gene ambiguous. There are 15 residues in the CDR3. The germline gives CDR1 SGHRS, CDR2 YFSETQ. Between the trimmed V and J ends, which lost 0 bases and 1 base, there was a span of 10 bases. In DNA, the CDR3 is TGCGCCAGCAGCTTGGCAGGTCTCCCGAACACTGAAGCTTTCTTT. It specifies CASSLAGLPNTEAFF.

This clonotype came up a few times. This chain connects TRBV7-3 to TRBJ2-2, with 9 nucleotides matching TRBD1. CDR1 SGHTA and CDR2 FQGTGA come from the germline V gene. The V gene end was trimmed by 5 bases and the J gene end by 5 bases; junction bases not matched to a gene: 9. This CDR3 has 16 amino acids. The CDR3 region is CASSRTGGEGTGELFF. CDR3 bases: TGTGCCAGCAGCCGAACAGGGGGCGAGGGAACCGGGGAGCTGTTTTTT. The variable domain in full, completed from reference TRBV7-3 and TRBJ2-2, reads GAGVSQTPSNKVTEKGKYVELRCDPISGHTALYWYRQSLGQGPEFLIYFQGTGAADDSGLPNDRFFAVRPEGSVSTLKIQRTERGDSAVYLCASSRTGGEGTGELFFGEGSRLTVL.

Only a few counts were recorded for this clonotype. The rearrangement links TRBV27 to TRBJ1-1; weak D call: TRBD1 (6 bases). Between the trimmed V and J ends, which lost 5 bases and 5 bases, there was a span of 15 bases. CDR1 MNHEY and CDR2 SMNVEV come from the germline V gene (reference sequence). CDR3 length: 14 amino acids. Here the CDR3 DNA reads TGTGCCAGCAGTCTGAACAGGGTTTGGACTGAAGCTTTCTTT. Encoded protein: CASSLNRVWTEAFF.

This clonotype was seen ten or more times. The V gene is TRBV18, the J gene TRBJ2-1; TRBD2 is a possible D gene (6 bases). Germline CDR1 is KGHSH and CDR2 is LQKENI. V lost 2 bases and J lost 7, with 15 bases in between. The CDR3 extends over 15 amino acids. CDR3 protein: CASSPWGESPNEQFF. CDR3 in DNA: TGTGCCAGCTCACCATGGGGGGAGAGCCCTAATGAGCAGTTCTTC.

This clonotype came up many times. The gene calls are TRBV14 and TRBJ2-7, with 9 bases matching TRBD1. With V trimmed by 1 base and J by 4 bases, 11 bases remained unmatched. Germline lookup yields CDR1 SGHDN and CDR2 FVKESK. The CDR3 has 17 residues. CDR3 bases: TGTGCCAGCAGCCAAGGCACAGGGACAGGGAATCGGTACGAGCAGTACTTC. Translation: CASSQGTGTGNRYEQYF.

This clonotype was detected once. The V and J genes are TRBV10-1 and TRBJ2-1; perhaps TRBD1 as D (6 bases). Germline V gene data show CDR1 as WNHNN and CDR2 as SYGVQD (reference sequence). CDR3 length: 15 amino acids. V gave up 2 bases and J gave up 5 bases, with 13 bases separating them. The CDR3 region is CASSESDRSDNEQFF. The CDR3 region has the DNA TGCGCCAGCAGTGAGAGCGACAGGTCCGACAATGAGCAGTTCTTC.

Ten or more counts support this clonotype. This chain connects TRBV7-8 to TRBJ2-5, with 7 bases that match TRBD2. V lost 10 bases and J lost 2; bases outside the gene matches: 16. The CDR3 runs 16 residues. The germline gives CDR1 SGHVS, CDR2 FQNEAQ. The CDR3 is CATRSSGGLLQETQYF. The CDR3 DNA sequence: TGTGCCACCCGATCCTCGGGGGGATTGTTACAAGAGACCCAGTACTTC.

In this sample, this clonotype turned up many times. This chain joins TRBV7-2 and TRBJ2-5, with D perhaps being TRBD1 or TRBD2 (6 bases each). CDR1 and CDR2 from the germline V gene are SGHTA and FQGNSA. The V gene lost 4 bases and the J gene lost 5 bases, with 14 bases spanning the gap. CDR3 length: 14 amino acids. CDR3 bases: TGTGCCAGCAGCTCTTCAGGGGCGGGGGAGACCCAGTACTTC. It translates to CASSSSGAGETQYF.

In nucleotides, the CDR3 is TGCAGCGCCTTGGACAGAGCCTTGGGCGAGCAGTACTTC. Residues: CSALDRALGEQYF. The gene calls are TRBV29-1 and TRBJ2-7; maybe TRBD1 (6 bases). Germline V lookup: CDR1 SQVTM, CDR2 ANQGSEA. Trimming cost V 7 bases and J 6 bases, with 19 bases left between them. The CDR3 loop spans 13 amino acids.

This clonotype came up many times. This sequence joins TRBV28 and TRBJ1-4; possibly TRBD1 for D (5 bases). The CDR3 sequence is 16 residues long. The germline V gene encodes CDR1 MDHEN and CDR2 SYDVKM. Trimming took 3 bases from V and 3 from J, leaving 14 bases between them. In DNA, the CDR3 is TGTGCCAGCAGTTTCGGGGCAGTACCATCTAATGAAAAACTGTTTTTT. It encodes CASSFGAVPSNEKLFF.

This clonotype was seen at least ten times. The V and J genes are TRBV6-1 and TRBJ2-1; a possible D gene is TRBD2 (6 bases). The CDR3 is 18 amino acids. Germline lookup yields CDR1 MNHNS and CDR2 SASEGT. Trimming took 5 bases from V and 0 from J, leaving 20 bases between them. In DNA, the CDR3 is TGTGCCAGCAGTATACCAAAACCGGGACTCAACTCCTACAATGAGCAGTTCTTC. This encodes CASSIPKPGLNSYNEQFF.